Below, one TCR beta chain is given with its context. Its target is not known. The method was immunoSEQ multiplex PCR; TCRdb's version includes in-frame clones alone and lacks a portion of them. The profile shows fewer than 90,000 clones, roughly 84% of them singletons. The CDR3 consists of 17 residues. The germline gives CDR1 KGHSH, CDR2 LQKENI. V lost 0 bases and J lost 0, with 14 bases in between. If patients had autoimmune disease history or systemic immunosuppression, they were excluded. This sample is drawn from a study of OX40 agonist ivuxolimab in advanced cancers. For the study at large: Dose-escalation patients suffered from hepatocellular carcinoma, melanoma, renal cell or head and neck cancer. Regarding the study as a whole: Nonresponders, in some cases, also had low normalized T-cell clonal expansion. Antigen specificity was not determined for the expanded peripheral T cells.

The TCR was taken from an adult with an advanced solid tumor such as melanoma, head and neck, liver or kidney cancer. The chain uses TRBV18 and TRBJ1-1; D is unresolved. The sample was CD4+ or CD8+ T cells sorted from blood, taken in a trial of the OX40 agonist ivuxolimab. This CDR3 is CASSPPRGEIMNTEAFF. The CDR3 DNA reads TGTGCCAGCTCACCACCGCGCGGAGAGATAATGAACACTGAAGCTTTCTTT.